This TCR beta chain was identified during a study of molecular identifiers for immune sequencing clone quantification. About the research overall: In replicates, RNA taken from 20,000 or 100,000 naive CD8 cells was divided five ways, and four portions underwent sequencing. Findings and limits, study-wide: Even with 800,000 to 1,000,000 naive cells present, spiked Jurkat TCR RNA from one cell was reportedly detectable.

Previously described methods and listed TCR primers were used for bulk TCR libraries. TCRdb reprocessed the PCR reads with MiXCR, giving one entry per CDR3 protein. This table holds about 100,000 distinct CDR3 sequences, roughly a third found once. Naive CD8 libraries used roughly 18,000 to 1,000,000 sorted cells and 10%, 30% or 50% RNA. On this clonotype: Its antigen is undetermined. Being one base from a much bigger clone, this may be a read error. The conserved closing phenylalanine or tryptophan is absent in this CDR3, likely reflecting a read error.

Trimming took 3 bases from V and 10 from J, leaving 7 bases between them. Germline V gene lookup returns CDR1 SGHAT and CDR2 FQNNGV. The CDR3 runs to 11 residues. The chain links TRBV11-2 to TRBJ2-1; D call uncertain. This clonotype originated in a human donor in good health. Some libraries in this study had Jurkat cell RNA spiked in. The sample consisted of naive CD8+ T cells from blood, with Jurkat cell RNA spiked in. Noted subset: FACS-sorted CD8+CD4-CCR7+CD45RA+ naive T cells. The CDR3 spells CASSLSGEQFI. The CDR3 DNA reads TGTGCCAGCAGCTTGTCCGGGGAGCAGTTCATC.